This TCR beta chain was sequenced in a study of beta chain features in type 1 diabetes. As for the study in general: No patient-donor differences in age, gender, total cells or subset yield.

One heparinised blood draw averaging roughly 120 mL was given by each donor. Based on CD45RO/CCR7/CD25/CD127/CD95/CD27, CD4+ regulatory, stem cell-like memory, naive and central memory cells were sorted. Since all of the isolated RNA was reverse transcribed, expressed TCRB transcripts were what got sequenced. Produced via immunoSEQ multiplex PCR; TCRdb's table is partial and in-frame only. The repertoire holds hundreds of thousands of clones, with 10% to 15% as singletons. This clone came up a few times. What it binds is unknown. Within the sample, other DNA sequences also encode this same CDR3. Study outcomes and limitations: Comparison showed that naive, central memory and Treg TCRB repertoires appeared more similar among patients than among healthy donors. In all four CD4+ subsets, TCRB CDR3 length was significantly, moderately reduced in type 1 diabetes.

CDR3 size: 13 residues. Germline CDR1 SEHNR, CDR2 FQNEAQ (reference sequence). The V and J ends lost 1 base and 10 bases respectively, with 8 bases between them. V is TRBV7-9 and J is TRBJ1-6, with a tentative D call TRBD1 (5 bases). Source material: naive CD4+ T cells from blood. This receptor was identified in a man aged 18 to 30 with type 1 diabetes. In nucleotides, the CDR3 is TGTGCCAGCAGCTTAGGAGGGGACTCACCCCTCCACTTT. This encodes CASSLGGDSPLHF.